This is a list of T cell receptor beta chains from one sample in a study of response to subunit inactivated influenza vaccine. MiXCR, applied by TCRdb to the RT-PCR reads, yields one record per CDR3 protein. Of over 400,000 distinct CDR3 sequences in the sample, 10% to 15% were seen once. Sequencing was performed on PBMCs from blood, taken more than 35 days after vaccination. These receptors were obtained from a man between 45 and 60 years old who received an inactivated influenza vaccine. CDR3s include the opening cysteine and the closing phenylalanine or tryptophan. D genes are given only for firm matches. Size tells how often a clone was seen (once, few, many) or the class of an expanded clone, and some rows leave it out.

v_gene	d_gene	abundance	j_gene	CDR3aa	CDR3nt
TRBV3-1	NA	NA	TRBJ2-5	CASSQAADRQTQYF	TGTGCCAGCAGCCAGGCAGCCGATAGGCAGACCCAGTACTTC
TRBV5-1	NA	few	TRBJ2-3	CASSLWGDGTDTQYF	TGCGCCAGCAGCTTGTGGGGTGACGGGACAGATACGCAGTATTTT
TRBV7-9	TRBD1	NA	TRBJ2-2	CASSWGQTNTGELFF	TGTGCCAGCAGCTGGGGACAGACGAACACCGGGGAGCTGTTTTTT
TRBV20-1	NA	NA	TRBJ1-2	CSARMGGGYGYTF	TGCAGTGCTAGAATGGGAGGGGGCTATGGCTACACCTTC
TRBV10-1	TRBD2	NA	TRBJ2-5	CASSERAGGEETQYF	TGCGCCAGCAGTGAGCGAGCGGGGGGCGAAGAGACCCAGTACTTC
TRBV5-1	NA	few	TRBJ2-7	CASRYSGGYEQYF	TGCGCCAGCAGATACTCAGGTGGTTACGAGCAGTACTTC
TRBV5-1	NA	few	TRBJ2-3	CASSLTGREDTQYF	TGCGCCAGCAGCTTGACCGGGAGAGAGGATACGCAGTATTTT
TRBV12-3/TRBV12-4	NA	few	TRBJ2-3	CASSTSGINTQYF	TGTGCCAGCAGTACCTCGGGGATAAATACGCAGTATTTT
TRBV12-3/TRBV12-4	TRBD1	NA	TRBJ2-7	CASSPTRTGLIMEQYF	TGTGCCAGCAGCCCAACTCGGACAGGCTTAATTATGGAGCAGTACTTC
TRBV5-1	TRBD1	NA	TRBJ2-3	CASSVRGRTDTQYF	TGCGCCAGCAGTGTAAGGGGGCGCACAGATACGCAGTATTTT
TRBV12-3/TRBV12-4	NA	many	TRBJ1-5	CASSRTGSNQPQHF	TGTGCCAGCAGCCGTACAGGTAGCAATCAGCCCCAGCATTTT
TRBV4-1	TRBD2	NA	TRBJ2-7	CASSQVSGGSSYEQYF	TGCGCCAGCAGCCAAGTTTCGGGGGGGAGCTCCTACGAGCAGTACTTC
TRBV5-1	TRBD1	many	TRBJ2-7	CASSLDRGYEQYF	TGCGCCAGCAGCTTGGACAGGGGCTACGAGCAGTACTTC
TRBV7-6	TRBD1	NA	TRBJ2-7	CASSFLPGTEITEQYF	TGTGCCAGCAGCTTCTTACCCGGGACAGAAATCACCGAGCAGTACTTC
TRBV7-2	NA	few	TRBJ1-3	CASSLSWSTGNTIYF	TGTGCCAGCAGCTTGTCCTGGAGCACTGGAAACACCATATATTTT
TRBV7-2	TRBD1	many	TRBJ2-1	CASSLDRETGQNEQFF	TGTGCCAGCAGCTTAGACAGGGAGACAGGGCAGAATGAGCAGTTCTTC
TRBV7-3	NA	many	TRBJ2-1	CASSLNPGAGRYNEQFF	TGTGCCAGCAGCTTAAATCCGGGGGCGGGAAGGTACAATGAGCAGTTCTTC
TRBV12-3/TRBV12-4	NA	few	TRBJ2-3	CASSHYAGGGSTDTQYF	TGTGCCAGCAGTCACTACGCGGGTGGGGGGAGCACAGATACGCAGTATTTT
TRBV20-1	NA	many	TRBJ2-3	CSAVRGGRVSDTQYF	TGCAGTGCTGTCCGGGGCGGGCGGGTTTCAGATACGCAGTATTTT
TRBV20-1	NA	NA	TRBJ2-2	CSARDLRGRRTGELFF	TGCAGTGCTAGAGATTTAAGGGGGAGACGAACCGGGGAGCTGTTTTTT
TRBV10-3	TRBD2	NA	TRBJ2-2	CAISEVAGGNTGELFF	TGTGCCATCAGTGAGGTAGCGGGAGGCAACACCGGGGAGCTGTTTTTT
TRBV6-1	NA	many	TRBJ2-7	CASSRTLLDGYEQYF	TGTGCCAGCAGCAGGACTCTTTTGGATGGGTACGAGCAGTACTTC
TRBV27	TRBD2	NA	TRBJ2-1	CASSYAGGNNEQFF	TGTGCCAGCAGTTACGCGGGAGGGAACAATGAGCAGTTCTTC
TRBV29-1	TRBD1	NA	TRBJ2-2	CSVYGTGDTGELFF	TGCAGCGTTTATGGGACAGGGGACACCGGGGAGCTGTTTTTT
TRBV20-1	NA	NA	TRBJ2-7	CSARPGVDYEQYF	TGCAGTGCTAGACCGGGGGTTGACTACGAGCAGTACTTC
TRBV28	NA	NA	TRBJ1-2	CASTRGPPVEGYTF	TGTGCCAGCACCCGCGGCCCCCCCGTGGAGGGCTACACCTTC